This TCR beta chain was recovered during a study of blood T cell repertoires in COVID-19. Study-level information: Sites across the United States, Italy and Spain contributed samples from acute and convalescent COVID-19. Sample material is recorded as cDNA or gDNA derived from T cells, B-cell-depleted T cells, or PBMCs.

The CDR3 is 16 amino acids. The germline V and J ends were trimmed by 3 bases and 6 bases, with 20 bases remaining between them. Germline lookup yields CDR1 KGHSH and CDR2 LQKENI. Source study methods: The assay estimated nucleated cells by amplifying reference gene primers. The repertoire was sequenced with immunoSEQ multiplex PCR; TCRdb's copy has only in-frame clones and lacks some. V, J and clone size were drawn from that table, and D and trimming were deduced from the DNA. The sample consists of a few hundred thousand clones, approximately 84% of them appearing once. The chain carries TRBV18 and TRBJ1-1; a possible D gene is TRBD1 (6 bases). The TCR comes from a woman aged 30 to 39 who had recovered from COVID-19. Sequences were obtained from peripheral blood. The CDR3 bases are TGTGCCAGCTCACCCTCCCAAGCACAGGGCTCGTCTGAAGCTTTCTTT. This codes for CASSPSQAQGSSEAFF.